This TCR beta chain comes out of a study of T-cell reconstitution after alpha-beta-depleted transplantation in children. Study-level findings and limits: Hyperexpanded clones declined; after one year, newly produced T cells mostly supplied diversity. About two months after transplant, alpha-beta T cells reportedly came from several hundred expanded graft clones.

Preparation of the TCRbeta library used unique molecular identifiers. TCRdb used MiXCR to reprocess the PCR reads, holding one entry per CDR3 protein. The repertoire has about 100,000 distinct CDR3 sequences, under 7% of them found once; the top ten carry roughly 6.1%. This clonotype was observed at least ten times. Its cognate antigen is unknown. Sequenced here: PBMCs, mostly from graft donor cells, sampled 60 days after TCRalphabeta/CD19-depleted stem cell transplant. The TCR sequence derives from a female patient aged 2-15 years who had a stem cell transplant for Fanconi anemia, so the T cells may come from the graft donor.

CDR3: CASSSTPGTEAFF. The CDR3 coding sequence is TGTGCCAGCAGTTCGACCCCCGGGACTGAAGCTTTCTTT. The V and J genes are TRBV28 and TRBJ1-1; D unclear. V lost 4 bases to trimming and J lost 5 bases, with 11 bases between them. From germline, CDR1 is MDHEN and CDR2 SYDVKM. The CDR3 runs to 13 residues. The full variable domain, its missing parts supplied by reference TRBV28 and TRBJ1-1, is DVKVTQSSRYLVKRTGEKVFLECVQDMDHENMFWYRQDPGLGLRLIYFSYDVKMKEKGDIPEGYSVSREKKERFSLILESASTNQTSMYLCASSSTPGTEAFFGQGTRLTVV.